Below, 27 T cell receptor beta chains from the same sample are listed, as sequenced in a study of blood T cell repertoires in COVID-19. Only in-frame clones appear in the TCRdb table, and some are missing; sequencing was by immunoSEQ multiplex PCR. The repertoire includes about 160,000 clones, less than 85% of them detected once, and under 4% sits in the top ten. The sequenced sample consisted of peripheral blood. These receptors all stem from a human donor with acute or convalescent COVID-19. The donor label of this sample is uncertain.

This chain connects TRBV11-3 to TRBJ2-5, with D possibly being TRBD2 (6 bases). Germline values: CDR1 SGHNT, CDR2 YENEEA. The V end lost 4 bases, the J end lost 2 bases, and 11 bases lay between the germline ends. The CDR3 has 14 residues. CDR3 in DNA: TGTGCCAGCAGCTCGACCGGGACTCAAGAGACCCAGTACTTC. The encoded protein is CASSSTGTQETQYF. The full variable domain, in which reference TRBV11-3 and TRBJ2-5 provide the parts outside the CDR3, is EAGVVQSPRYKIIEKKQPVAFWCNPISGHNTLYWYLQNLGQGPELLIRYENEEAVDDSQLPKDRFSAERLKGVDSTLKIQPAELGDSAVYLCASSSTGTQETQYFGPGTRLLVL.

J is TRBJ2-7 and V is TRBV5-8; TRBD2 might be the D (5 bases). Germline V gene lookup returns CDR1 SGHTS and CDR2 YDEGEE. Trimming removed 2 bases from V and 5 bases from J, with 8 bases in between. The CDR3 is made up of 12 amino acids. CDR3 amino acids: CASSFIGNEQYF. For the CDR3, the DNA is TGTGCCAGCAGCTTTATCGGGAACGAGCAGTACTTC.

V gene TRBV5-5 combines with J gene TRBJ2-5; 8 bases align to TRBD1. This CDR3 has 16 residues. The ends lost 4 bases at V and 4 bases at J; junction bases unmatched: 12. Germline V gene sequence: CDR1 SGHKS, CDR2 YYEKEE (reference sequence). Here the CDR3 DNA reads TGTGCCAGCAGCGCGCAGGGGGCAGGGGGCGGAGAGACCCAGTACTTC. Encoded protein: CASSAQGAGGGETQYF.

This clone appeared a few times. The CDR3 protein is CASSFIELQGDNSPLHF. The DNA of the CDR3 is TGTGCCAGCAGCTTTATAGAACTACAGGGGGATAATTCACCCCTCCACTTT. V gene TRBV13 combines with J gene TRBJ1-6; 8 positions match TRBD1. The germline V gene has CDR1 PRHDT and CDR2 FYEKMQ (reference sequence). V trimming: 3 bases; J trimming: 5 bases; junction bases outside the gene matches: 9. CDR3 length equals 17 residues.

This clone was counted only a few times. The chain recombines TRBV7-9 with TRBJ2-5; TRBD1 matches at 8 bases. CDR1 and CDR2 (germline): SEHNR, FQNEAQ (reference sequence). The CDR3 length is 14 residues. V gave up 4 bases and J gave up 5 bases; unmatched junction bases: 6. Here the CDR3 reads CASSYDRGWETQYF. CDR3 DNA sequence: TGTGCCAGCAGCTACGACAGGGGATGGGAGACCCAGTACTTC. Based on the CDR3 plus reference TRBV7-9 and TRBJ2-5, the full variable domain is DTGVSQNPRHKITKRGQNVTFRCDPISEHNRLYWYRQTLGQGPEFLTYFQNEAQLEKSRLLSDRFSAERPKGSFSTLEIQRTEQGDSAMYLCASSYDRGWETQYFGPGTRLLVL.

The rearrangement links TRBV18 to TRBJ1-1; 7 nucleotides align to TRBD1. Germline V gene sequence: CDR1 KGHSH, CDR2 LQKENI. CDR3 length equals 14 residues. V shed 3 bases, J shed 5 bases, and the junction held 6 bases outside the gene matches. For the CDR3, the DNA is TGTGCCAGCTCACCTGACAGGGTTGGGACTGAAGCTTTCTTT. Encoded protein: CASSPDRVGTEAFF.

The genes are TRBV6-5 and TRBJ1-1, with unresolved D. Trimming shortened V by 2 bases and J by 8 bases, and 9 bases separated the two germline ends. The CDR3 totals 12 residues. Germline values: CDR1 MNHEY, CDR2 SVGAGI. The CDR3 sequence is CASSYTGREAFF. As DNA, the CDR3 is TGTGCCAGCAGTTACACGGGGAGGGAAGCTTTCTTT.

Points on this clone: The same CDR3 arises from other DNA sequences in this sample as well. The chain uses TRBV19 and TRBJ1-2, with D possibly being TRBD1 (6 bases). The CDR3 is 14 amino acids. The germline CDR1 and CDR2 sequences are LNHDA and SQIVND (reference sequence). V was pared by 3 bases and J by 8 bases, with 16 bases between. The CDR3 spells CASSMGGRGGGYTF. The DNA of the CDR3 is TGTGCCAGTAGTATGGGGGGGCGGGGCGGCGGCTACACCTTC. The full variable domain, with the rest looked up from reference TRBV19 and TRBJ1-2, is DGGITQSPKYLFRKEGQNVTLSCEQNLNHDAMYWYRQDPGQGLRLIYYSQIVNDFQKGDIAEGYSVSREKKESFPLTVTSAQKNPTAFYLCASSMGGRGGGYTFGSGTRLTVV.

CDR3 residues: CASSPSVTTNEKLFF. CDR3 nucleotides: TGCGCCAGCAGCCCATCGGTGACTACTAATGAAAAACTGTTTTTT. This chain connects TRBV4-3 to TRBJ1-4; D gene ambiguous. The CDR3 loop spans 15 amino acids. Deletions cut 4 bases from V and 2 bases from J, with 11 bases between. CDR1 and CDR2 from the germline V gene are LGHNA and YSLEER.

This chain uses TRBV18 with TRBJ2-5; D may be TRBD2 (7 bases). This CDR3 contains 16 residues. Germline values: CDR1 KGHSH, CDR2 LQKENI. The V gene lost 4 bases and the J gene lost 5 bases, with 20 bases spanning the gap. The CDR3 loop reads CASSRNRDTGRETQYF. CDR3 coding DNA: TGTGCCAGCTCACGAAACCGGGACACCGGGAGGGAGACCCAGTACTTC.

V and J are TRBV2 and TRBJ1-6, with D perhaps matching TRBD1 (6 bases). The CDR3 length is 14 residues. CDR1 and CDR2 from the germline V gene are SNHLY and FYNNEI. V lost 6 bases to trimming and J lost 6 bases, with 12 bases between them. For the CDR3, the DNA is TGTGCCAGCAGCGCCGGACAGCCTAATTCACCCCTCCACTTT. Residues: CASSAGQPNSPLHF.

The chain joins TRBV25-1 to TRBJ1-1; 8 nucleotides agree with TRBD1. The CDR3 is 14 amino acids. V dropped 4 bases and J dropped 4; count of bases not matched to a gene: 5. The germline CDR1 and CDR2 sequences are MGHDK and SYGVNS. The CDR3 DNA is TGTGCCAGCAGTGGTTTTACAGGGGGCACTGAAGCTTTCTTT. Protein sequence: CASSGFTGGTEAFF. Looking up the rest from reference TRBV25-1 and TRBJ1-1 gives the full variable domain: EADIYQTPRYLVIGTGKKITLECSQTMGHDKMYWYQQDPGMELHLIHYSYGVNSTEKGDLSSESTVSRIRTEHFPLTLESARPSHTSQYLCASSGFTGGTEAFFGQGTRLTVV.

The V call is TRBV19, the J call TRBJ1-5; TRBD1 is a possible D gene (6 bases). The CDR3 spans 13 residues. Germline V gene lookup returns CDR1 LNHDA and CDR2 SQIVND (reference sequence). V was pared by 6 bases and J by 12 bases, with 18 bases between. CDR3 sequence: CASRLSTGFLQHF. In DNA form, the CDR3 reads TGTGCCAGTAGGTTATCAACAGGGTTCCTCCAGCATTTT.

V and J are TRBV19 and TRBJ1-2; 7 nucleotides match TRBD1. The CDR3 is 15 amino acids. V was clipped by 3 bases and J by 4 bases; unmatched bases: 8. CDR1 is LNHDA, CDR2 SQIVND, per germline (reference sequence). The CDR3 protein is CASSMATGVLYGYTF. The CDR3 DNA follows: TGTGCCAGTAGTATGGCAACAGGGGTACTCTATGGCTACACCTTC.

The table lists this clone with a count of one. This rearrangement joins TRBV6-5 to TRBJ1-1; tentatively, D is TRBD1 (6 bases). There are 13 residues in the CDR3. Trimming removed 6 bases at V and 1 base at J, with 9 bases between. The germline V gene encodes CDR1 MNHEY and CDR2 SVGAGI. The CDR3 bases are TGTGCCAGCAGGCTACAGGGGAACACTGAAGCTTTCTTT. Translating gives CASRLQGNTEAFF.

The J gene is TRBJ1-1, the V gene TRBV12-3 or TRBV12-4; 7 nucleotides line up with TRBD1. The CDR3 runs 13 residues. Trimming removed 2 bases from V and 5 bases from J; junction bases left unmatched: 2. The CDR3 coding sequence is TGTGCCAGCAGTTTATCAGGGGGAACTGAAGCTTTCTTT. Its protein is CASSLSGGTEAFF.

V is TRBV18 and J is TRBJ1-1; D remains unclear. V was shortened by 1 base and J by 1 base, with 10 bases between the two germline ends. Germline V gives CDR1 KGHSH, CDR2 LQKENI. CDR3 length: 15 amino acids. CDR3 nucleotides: TGTGCCAGCTCACCACGAGGGCCCAAGAACACTGAAGCTTTCTTT. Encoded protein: CASSPRGPKNTEAFF.

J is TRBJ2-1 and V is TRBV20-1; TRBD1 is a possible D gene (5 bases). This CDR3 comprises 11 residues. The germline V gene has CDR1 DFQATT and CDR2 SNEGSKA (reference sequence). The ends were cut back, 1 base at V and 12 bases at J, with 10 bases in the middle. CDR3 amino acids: CSARAVGRQFF. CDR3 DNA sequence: TGCAGTGCTAGAGCCGTGGGGCGGCAGTTCTTC.

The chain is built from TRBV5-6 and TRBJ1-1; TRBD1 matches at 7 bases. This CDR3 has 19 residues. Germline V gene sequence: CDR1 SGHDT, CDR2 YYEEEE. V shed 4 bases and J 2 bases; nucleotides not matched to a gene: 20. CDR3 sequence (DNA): TGTGCCAGCAGCGGACTATTCCTGCCTGGGACAGATAGAAACACTGAAGCTTTCTTT. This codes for CASSGLFLPGTDRNTEAFF. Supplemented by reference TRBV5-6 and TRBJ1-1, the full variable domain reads DAGVTQSPTHLIKTRGQQVTLRCSPKSGHDTVSWYQQALGQGPQFIFQYYEEEERQRGNFPDRFSGHQFPNYSSELNVNALLLGDSALYLCASSGLFLPGTDRNTEAFFGQGTRLTVV.

The DNA for the CDR3 is TGTGCCAGCGCGCGAGGAACTGAAGCTTTCTTT. This gives the protein CASARGTEAFF. The chain employs TRBV3-1 (or the pseudogene TRBV3-2) and TRBJ1-1, with D hard to call. Looked up from germline, CDR1 is LGHDT and CDR2 is YNNKEL (reference sequence). Deletions cut 8 bases from V and 5 bases from J, with 9 bases between. The CDR3 is 11 amino acids.

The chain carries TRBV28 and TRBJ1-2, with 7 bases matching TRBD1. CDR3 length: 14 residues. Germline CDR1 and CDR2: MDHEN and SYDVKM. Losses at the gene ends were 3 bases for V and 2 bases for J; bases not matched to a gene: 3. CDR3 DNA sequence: TGTGCCAGCAGTTTGGTAGGGGGCAACTATGGCTACACCTTC. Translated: CASSLVGGNYGYTF.

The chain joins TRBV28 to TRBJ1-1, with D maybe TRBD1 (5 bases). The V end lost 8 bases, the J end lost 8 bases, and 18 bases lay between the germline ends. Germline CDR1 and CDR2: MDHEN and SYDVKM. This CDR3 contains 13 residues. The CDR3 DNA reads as TGTGCCAGCCACGGAGTCGGACATACCGAAGCTTTCTTT. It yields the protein CASHGVGHTEAFF.

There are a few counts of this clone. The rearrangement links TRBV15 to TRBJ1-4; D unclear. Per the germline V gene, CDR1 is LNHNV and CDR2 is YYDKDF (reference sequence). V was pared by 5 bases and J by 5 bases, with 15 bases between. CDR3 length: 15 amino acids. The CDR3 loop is CATSLPGGSNEKLFF. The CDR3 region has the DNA TGTGCCACCAGCCTTCCGGGAGGGTCGAATGAAAAACTGTTTTTT.

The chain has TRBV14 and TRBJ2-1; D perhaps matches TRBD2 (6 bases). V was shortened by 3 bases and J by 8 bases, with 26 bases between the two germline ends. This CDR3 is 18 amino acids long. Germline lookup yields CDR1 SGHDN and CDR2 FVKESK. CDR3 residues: CASSHSYWRGYSSDEQFF. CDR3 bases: TGTGCCAGCAGCCATTCTTATTGGCGGGGCTATTCTTCGGATGAGCAGTTCTTC.

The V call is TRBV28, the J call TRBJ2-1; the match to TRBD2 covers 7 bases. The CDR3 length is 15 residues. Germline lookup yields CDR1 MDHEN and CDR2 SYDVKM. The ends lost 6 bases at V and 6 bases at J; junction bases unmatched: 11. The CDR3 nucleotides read TGTGCCAGCAGCCGGCTTGCGGGGGTCCTCAATGAGCAGTTCTTC. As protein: CASSRLAGVLNEQFF.

The CDR3, as DNA: TGCAGCGTTGAGAGCTCTGGAAACACCATATATTTT. The encoded protein is CSVESSGNTIYF. This chain connects TRBV29-1 to TRBJ1-3; the D is unclear. The CDR3 runs to 12 residues. The germline CDR1 and CDR2 sequences are SQVTM and ANQGSEA. Between the trimmed V and J ends, which lost 3 bases and 0 bases, there was a span of 3 bases. The whole variable domain, filled in from reference TRBV29-1 and TRBJ1-3, reads SAVISQKPSRDICQRGTSLTIQCQVDSQVTMMFWYRQQPGQSLTLIATANQGSEATYESGFVIDKFPISRPNLTFSTLTVSNMSPEDSSIYLCSVESSGNTIYFGEGSWLTVV.

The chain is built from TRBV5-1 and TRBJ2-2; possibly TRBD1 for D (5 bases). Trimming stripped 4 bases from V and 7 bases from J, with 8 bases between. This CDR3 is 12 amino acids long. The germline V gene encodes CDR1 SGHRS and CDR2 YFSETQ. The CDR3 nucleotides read TGCGCCAGCAGCCAGGGCAACGGGGAGCTGTTTTTT. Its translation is CASSQGNGELFF.